This T cell receptor beta chain was profiled in a study of metastatic and nonmetastatic thyroid tumors. Study findings and constraints: It was reported that TCR beta diversity was significantly higher in malignant thyroid tumors than benign nodules, in blood and tumor.

Comment on this clone: Its antigen remains unknown. The germline gene is not matched at one end of the junction; a read error may be the cause. This sample also contains other DNA sequences that code for the same CDR3.

The CDR3 is 15 residues long. No treatment of any kind had been given to any patient before thyroid surgery. TCRdb re-clonotyped the PCR reads via MiXCR. Found here are fewer than 50,000 clones, 16% of them singletons; the top ten hold 20% to 25%. The chain joins TRBV12-3 or TRBV12-4 to TRBJ2-6, with D perhaps TRBD1 (5 bases). The TCR comes from a female donor with papillary thyroid cancer or a benign thyroid nodule (not recorded which). Some clones in this sample may be carry-over from other donors' samples. The sample taken for sequencing was blood. The CDR3 loop reads CASRVIGSGANVLTF. The CDR3 nucleotides read TGTGCCAGCAGGGTTATTGGCTCTGGGGCAAACGTCCTGACTTTC.